This T cell receptor (beta chain) stems from a study of Ad26.COV2.S vaccination and SARS-CoV-2 variants. The treatment: 15 to 20 received Ad26.COV2.S at low or high dose, single or two shots; about 5 received placebo; per-sample allocation not given. At day 63 after the first vaccine or placebo injection, samples were drawn. With 3 bases removed from V and 4 bases from J, the gap between germline ends came to 13 bases. The germline CDR1 and CDR2 sequences are SGHNT and YENEEA. This CDR3 comprises 14 residues. Sequenced by immunoSEQ multiplex PCR; TCRdb stores in-frame clones only, minus some. The sample lists 350,000 to 500,000 clones; 85% to 90% were seen once.

This specimen was peripheral blood, taken in a trial of Ad26.COV2.S vaccine versus placebo. The V call is TRBV11-3, the J call TRBJ2-7; D possibly corresponds to TRBD1 (6 bases). The TCR sequence derives from a person between 18 and 59 years old who received the Ad26.COV2.S COVID-19 vaccine or a placebo. The CDR3 region has the DNA TGTGCCAGCAGCTTGGGGGCTAGCAGATACGAGCAGTACGTC. Its translation: CASSLGASRYEQYV.